The source of this T cell receptor (beta chain) is a study of T-cell reconstitution after alpha-beta-depleted transplantation in children (dated by TCRdb to the mid-2010s). General notes on the study: Using TCR repertoire profiling, the study quantitatively followed how T-cell immune reconstitution unfolded in children after TCRalphabeta/CD19-depleted allogeneic hematopoietic cell transplantation.

Library prep was done by PCR. The data were produced on an Illumina HiSeq 2500. Molecular barcoding was employed in the preparation of TCR libraries, with unique molecular identifiers being used to normalize TCRbeta repertoire quantification. Clones were called with MiXCR by TCRdb after fastp trimmed the public reads at Q25, and only in-frame beta chains were retained. All rows with the same CDR3 protein become a single entry with the most common DNA and genes. Here the sample has approximately 800,000 distinct CDR3 sequences; 15% to 20% occur a single time. The biggest ten clones account for approximately 5% of the sample. There are 15 amino acids in the CDR3, from cysteine to phenylalanine inclusive. Kept here is only the CDR3 DNA, which spans 45 bases and is read in frame from base 1. After removal of 5 bases from V and 4 bases from J, the junction retains 9 bases not matched to a gene. Taken from the germline V gene, the CDR1 and CDR2 loops are SNHLY and FYNNEI.

This clonotype came up a few times. Its target antigen remains unknown. No qualities accompany the bases; no much larger clone lies one base away. Study-wide findings and limitations: The frequencies of hyperexpanded clones fell over the following months, and after one year, T-cell counts and TCRbeta diversity were mostly attributed to newly produced T cells. The high TCRbeta diversity at day 60 in some patients was ascribed to recipient T cells and intrathymic progenitors that had survived conditioning. Apparently early alphabetaT-cell count recovery about two months after transplant reportedly relied on only several hundred rapidly expanded clones derived from non-depleted graft cells.

The label giving this sample's treatment or condition can be read as: allogeneic hematopoietic cell transplantation with graft depleted of TCRalphabeta T cells and CD19 B cells. TCRalphabeta/CD19-depleted allogeneic hematopoietic cell grafts were given to the transplant recipients, all of whom were children. This clonotype was sampled from a male patient aged 5 to 17 who had a stem cell transplant for acute lymphoblastic leukemia, so the T cells may come from the graft donor. Recombination connected TRBV2 to TRBJ2-7, with 9 bases in between that match TRBD1. This material consisted of PBMCs, mostly from graft donor cells, taken 360 days after TCRalphabeta/CD19-depleted stem cell transplant. The CDR3 region reads CASSLTGTGRYEQYF. The DNA sequence is TGTGCCAGCAGTTTAACCGGGACAGGGAGGTACGAGCAGTACTTC.